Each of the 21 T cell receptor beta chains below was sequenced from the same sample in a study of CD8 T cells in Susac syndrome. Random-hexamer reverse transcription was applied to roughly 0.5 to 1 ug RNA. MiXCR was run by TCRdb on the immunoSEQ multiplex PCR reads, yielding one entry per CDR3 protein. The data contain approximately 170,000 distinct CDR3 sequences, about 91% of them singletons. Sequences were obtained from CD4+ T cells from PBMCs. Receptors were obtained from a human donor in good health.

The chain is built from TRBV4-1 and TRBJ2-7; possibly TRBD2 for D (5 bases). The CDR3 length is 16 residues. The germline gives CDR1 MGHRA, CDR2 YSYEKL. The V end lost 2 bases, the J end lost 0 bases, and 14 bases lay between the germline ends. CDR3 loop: CASSQKEVVFSYEQYF. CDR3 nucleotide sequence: TGCGCCAGCAGCCAAAAGGAGGTTGTGTTCTCCTACGAGCAGTACTTC.

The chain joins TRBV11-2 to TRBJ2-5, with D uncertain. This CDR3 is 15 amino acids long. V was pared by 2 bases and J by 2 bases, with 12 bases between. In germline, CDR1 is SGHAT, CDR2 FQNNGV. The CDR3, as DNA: TGTGCCAGCAGCTTATTTCGGGCGGAGCAAGAGACCCAGTACTTC. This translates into CASSLFRAEQETQYF.

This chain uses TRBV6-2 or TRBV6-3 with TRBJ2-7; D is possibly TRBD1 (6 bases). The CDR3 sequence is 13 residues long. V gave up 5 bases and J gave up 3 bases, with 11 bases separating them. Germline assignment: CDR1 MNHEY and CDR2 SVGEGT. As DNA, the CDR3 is TGTGCCAGCAGTAAGGACAGAAACTACGAGCAGTACTTC. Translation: CASSKDRNYEQYF.

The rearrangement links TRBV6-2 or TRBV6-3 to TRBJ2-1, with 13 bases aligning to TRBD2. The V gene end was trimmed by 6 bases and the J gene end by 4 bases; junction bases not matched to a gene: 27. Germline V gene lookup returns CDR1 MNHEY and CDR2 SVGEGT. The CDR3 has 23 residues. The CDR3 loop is CASSPRLAGGTSSGRPPYNEQFF. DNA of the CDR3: TGTGCCAGCAGCCCGAGACTAGCGGGGGGAACCAGCTCGGGGCGGCCCCCGTACAATGAGCAGTTCTTC.

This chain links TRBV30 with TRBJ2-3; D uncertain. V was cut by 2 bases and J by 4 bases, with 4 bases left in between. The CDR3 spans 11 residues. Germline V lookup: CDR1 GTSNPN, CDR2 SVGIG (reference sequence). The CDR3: CAWSFPDTQYF. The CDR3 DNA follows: TGTGCCTGGAGTTTCCCAGATACGCAGTATTTT.

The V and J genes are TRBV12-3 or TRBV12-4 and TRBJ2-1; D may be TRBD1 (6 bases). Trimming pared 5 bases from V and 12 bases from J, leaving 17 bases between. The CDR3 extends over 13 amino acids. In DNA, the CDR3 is TGTGCCAGCAGTACTCGGACGGACAGCGGGCAGTTCTTC. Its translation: CASSTRTDSGQFF.

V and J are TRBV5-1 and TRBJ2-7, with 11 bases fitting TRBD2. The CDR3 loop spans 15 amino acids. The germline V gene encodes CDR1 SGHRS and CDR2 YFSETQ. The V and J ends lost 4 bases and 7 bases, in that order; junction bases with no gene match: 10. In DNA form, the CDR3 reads TGCGCCAGCAGCCTGGGTAGCGGGGGGGCGTCGGAGCAGTACTTC. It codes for CASSLGSGGASEQYF.

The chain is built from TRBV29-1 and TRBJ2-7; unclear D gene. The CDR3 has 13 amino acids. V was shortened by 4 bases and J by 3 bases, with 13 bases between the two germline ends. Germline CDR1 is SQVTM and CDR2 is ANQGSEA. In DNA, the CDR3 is TGCAGCGTTGTCTTAGACGGAAACTACGAGCAGTACTTC. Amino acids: CSVVLDGNYEQYF.

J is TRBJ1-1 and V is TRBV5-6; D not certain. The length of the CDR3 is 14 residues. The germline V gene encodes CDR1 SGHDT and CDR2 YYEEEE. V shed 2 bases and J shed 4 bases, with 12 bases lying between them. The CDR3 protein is CASSFDREGTEAFF. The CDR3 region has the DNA TGTGCCAGCAGCTTCGACCGGGAGGGCACTGAAGCTTTCTTT. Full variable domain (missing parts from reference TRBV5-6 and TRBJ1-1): DAGVTQSPTHLIKTRGQQVTLRCSPKSGHDTVSWYQQALGQGPQFIFQYYEEEERQRGNFPDRFSGHQFPNYSSELNVNALLLGDSALYLCASSFDREGTEAFFGQGTRLTVV.

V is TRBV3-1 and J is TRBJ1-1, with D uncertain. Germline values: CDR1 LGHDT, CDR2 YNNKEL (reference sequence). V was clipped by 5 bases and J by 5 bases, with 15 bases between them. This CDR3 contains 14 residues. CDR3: CASSSGNERTEAFF. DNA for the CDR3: TGTGCCAGCAGCTCAGGAAATGAACGGACTGAAGCTTTCTTT.

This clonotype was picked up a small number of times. CDR3 region: CASSLRQGGEKLFF. The CDR3, as DNA: TGTGCCAGCAGCTTGAGGCAGGGTGGGGAAAAACTGTTTTTT. The rearrangement uses TRBV13 and TRBJ1-4; possibly TRBD1 for D (5 bases). Between the trimmed V and J ends, which lost 3 bases and 8 bases, there was a span of 13 bases. The CDR3 has 14 residues. Germline V gene lookup returns CDR1 PRHDT and CDR2 FYEKMQ (reference sequence).

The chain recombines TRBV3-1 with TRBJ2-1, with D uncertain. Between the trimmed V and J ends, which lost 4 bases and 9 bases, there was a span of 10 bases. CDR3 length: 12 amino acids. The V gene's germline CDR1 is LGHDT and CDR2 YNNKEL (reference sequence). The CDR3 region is CASSPLLSEQFF. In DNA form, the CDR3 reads TGTGCCAGCAGCCCTCTCTTAAGTGAGCAGTTCTTC.

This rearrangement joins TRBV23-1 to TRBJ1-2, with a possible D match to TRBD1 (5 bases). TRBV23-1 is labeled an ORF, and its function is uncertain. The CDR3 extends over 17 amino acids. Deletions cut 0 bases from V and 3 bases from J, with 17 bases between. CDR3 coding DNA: TGCGCCAGCAGTCAATCACAGGACACCATAAGCGACTATGGCTACACCTTC. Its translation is CASSQSQDTISDYGYTF.

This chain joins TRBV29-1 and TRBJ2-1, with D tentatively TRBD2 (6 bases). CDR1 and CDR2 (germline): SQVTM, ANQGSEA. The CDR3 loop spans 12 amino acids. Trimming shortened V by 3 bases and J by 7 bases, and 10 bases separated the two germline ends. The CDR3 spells CSVDAGLNEQFF. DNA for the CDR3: TGCAGCGTTGATGCCGGACTAAATGAGCAGTTCTTC.

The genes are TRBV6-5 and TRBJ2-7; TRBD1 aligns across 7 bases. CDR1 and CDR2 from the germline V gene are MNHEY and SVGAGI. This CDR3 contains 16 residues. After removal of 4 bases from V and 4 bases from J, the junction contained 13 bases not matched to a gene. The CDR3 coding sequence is TGTGCCAGCAGTTTCTACCCTTACAGGGGCGAGTACGAGCAGTACTTC. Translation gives CASSFYPYRGEYEQYF.

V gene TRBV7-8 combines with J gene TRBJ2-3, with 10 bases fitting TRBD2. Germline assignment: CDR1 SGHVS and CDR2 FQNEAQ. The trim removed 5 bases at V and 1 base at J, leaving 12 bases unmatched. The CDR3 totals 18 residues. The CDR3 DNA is TGTGCCAGCAGCCCCCGACCCCGGCTAGCGGGGGGCACAGATACGCAGTATTTT. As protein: CASSPRPRLAGGTDTQYF.

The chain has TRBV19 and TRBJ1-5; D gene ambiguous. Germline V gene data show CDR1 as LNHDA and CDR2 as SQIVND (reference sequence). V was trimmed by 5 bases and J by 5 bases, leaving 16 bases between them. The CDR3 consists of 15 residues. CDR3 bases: TGTGCCAGTAGTCCCGTTGAGGCTTCGGATCAGCCCCAGCATTTT. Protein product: CASSPVEASDQPQHF. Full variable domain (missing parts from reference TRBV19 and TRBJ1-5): DGGITQSPKYLFRKEGQNVTLSCEQNLNHDAMYWYRQDPGQGLRLIYYSQIVNDFQKGDIAEGYSVSREKKESFPLTVTSAQKNPTAFYLCASSPVEASDQPQHFGDGTRLSIL.

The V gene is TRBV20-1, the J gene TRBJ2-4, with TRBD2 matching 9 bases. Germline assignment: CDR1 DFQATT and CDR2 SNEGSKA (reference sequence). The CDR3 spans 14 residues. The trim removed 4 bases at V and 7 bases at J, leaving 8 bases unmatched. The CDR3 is CSATPGTSRNIQYF. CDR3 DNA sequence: TGCAGTGCTACCCCCGGGACTAGCCGGAACATTCAGTACTTC.

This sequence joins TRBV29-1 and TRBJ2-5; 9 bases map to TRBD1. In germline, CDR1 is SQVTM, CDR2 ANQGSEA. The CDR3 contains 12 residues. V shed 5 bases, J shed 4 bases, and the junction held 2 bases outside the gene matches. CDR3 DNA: TGCAGCGTTACAGGGGGCGGAGAGACCCAGTACTTC. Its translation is CSVTGGGETQYF. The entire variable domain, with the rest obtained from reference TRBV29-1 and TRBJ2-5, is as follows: SAVISQKPSRDICQRGTSLTIQCQVDSQVTMMFWYRQQPGQSLTLIATANQGSEATYESGFVIDKFPISRPNLTFSTLTVSNMSPEDSSIYLCSVTGGGETQYFGPGTRLLVL.

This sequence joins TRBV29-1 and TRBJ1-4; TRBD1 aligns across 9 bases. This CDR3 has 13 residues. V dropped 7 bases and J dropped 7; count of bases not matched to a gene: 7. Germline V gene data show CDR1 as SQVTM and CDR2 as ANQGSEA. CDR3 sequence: CSARTGAIEKLFF. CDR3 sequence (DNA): TGCAGCGCACGGACAGGGGCTATTGAAAAACTGTTTTTT.

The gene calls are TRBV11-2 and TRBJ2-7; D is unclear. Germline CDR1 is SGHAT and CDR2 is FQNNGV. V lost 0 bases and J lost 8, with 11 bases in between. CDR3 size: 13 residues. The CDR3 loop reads CASSLDLGVKQYF. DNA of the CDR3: TGTGCCAGCAGCTTAGATCTAGGAGTGAAGCAGTACTTC.